This entry concerns a single T cell receptor (beta chain). A J-beta primer mix and a sample-barcoded 5' primer were used in a second PCR of roughly 6 to 12 cycles. TCRdb recomputed calls from the 5' RACE reads with MiXCR, one row per CDR3 protein. The sample shows about 930,000 distinct CDR3 sequences, 25% to 35% of them seen only once. V shed 6 bases, J shed 7 bases, and the junction held 8 bases outside the gene matches. CDR3 length: 13 amino acids. Germline V CDR1 and CDR2: MDHEN, SYDVKM. This sample is part of a study of blood T cells in healthy people across ages. The sample was also linked to a second study, of T cells of mothers and their children.

The V gene is TRBV28, the J gene TRBJ2-7; TRBD2 agrees at 8 bases. Sample: blood. This TCR came from a woman in her 40s in good health. CDR3: CASSFRPGGEQYF. DNA of the CDR3: TGTGCCAGCAGCTTCAGACCGGGGGGGGAGCAGTACTTC.